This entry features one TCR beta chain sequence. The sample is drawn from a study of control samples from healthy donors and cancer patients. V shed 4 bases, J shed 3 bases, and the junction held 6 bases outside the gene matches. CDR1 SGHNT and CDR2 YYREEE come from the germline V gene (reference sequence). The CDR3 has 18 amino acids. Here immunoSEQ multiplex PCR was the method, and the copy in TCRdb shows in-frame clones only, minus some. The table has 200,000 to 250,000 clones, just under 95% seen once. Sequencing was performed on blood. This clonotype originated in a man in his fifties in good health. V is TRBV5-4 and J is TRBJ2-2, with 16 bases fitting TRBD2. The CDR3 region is CASSKGLAGGPDTGELFF. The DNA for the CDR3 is TGTGCCAGCAGCAAGGGACTAGCGGGGGGGCCAGACACCGGGGAGCTGTTTTTT.